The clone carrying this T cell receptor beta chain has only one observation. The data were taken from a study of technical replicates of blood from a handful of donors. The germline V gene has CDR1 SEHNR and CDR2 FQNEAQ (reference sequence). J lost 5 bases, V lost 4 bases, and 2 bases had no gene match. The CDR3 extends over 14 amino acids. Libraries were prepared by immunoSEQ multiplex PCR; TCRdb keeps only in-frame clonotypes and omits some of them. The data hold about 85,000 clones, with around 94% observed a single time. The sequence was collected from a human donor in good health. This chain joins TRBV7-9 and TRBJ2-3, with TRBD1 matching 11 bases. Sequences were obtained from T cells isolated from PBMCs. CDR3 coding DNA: TGTGCCAGCAGCTCGGGACAGGGGGTAGATACGCAGTATTTT. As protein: CASSSGQGVDTQYF.